The present TCR beta chain was sequenced within a study of blood T cells in healthy people across ages. General observations from the study: Roughly linearly, TCR beta diversity per million T cells fell as age increased.

The authors ran a second PCR of about 7 to 11 cycles using a sample-barcoded 5' primer and a J-beta primer mix. TCRdb fed the 5' RACE reads into MiXCR, producing one record per CDR3 protein. In the table there are more than 650,000 distinct CDR3 sequences, approximately 21% of which are singletons. V gave up 1 base and J gave up 3 bases, with 12 bases separating them. Germline V lookup: CDR1 MDHEN, CDR2 SYDVKM. This CDR3 is built from 15 residues. A note on this clonotype: Its antigen is unidentified.

The TCR comes from a man between 65 and 79 years old in good health. The V gene is TRBV28, the J gene TRBJ1-2; possible D gene TRBD1, 5 bases. Source material: blood. The CDR3 loop reads CASSLSTGRHYGYTF. The DNA of the CDR3 is TGTGCCAGCAGTTTATCCACAGGTCGGCACTATGGCTACACCTTC.